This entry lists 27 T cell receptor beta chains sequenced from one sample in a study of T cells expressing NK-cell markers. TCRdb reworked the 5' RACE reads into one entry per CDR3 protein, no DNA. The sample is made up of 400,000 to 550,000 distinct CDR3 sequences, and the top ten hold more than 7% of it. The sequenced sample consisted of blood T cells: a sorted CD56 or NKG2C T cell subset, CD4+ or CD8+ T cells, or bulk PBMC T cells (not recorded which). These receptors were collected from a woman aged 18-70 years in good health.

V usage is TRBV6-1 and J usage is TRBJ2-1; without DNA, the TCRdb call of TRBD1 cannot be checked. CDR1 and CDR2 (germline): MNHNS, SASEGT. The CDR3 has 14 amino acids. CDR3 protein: CASSPHRGRDEQFF.

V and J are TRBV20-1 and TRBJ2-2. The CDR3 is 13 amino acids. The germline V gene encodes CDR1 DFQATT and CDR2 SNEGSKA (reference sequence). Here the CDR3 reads CSAARENTGELFF.

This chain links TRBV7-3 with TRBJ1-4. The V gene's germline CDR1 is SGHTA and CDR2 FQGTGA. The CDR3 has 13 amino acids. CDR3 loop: CASSIATNEKLFF. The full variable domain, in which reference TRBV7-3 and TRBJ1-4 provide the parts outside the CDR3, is GAGVSQTPSNKVTEKGKYVELRCDPISGHTALYWYRQSLGQGPEFLIYFQGTGAADDSGLPNDRFFAVRPEGSVSTLKIQRTERGDSAVYLCASSIATNEKLFFGSGTQLSVL.

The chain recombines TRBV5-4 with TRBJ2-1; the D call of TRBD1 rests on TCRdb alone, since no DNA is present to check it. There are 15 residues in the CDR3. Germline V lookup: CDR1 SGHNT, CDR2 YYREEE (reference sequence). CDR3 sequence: CASSLGGGRYNEQFF.

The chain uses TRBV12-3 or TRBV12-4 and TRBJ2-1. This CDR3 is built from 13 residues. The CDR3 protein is CASSLIPVGEQFF.

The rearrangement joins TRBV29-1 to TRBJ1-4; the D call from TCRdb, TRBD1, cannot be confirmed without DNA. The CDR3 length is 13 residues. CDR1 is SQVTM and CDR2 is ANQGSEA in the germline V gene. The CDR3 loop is CSARQGADEKLFF.

CDR3 protein: CASSLMGALKTDTQYF. This sequence joins TRBV12-3 or TRBV12-4 and TRBJ2-3; lacking DNA, the TRBD2 call made by TCRdb goes unchecked. The CDR3 spans 16 residues.

The CDR3 loop is CASSRRQGTANTGELFF. V gene TRBV7-9 combines with J gene TRBJ2-2; TCRdb reports TRBD1, a call that lacks DNA to check it against. The CDR3 runs 17 residues. The germline CDR1 and CDR2 sequences are SEHNR and FQNEAQ (reference sequence).

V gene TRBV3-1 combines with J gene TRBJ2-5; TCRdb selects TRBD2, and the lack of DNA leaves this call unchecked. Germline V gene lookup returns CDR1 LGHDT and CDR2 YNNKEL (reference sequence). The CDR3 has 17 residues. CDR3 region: CASSQDVREGRLETQYF.

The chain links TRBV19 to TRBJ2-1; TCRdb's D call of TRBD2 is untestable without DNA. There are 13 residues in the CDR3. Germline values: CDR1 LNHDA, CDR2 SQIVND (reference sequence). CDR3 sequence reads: CASSREGYNEQFF.

This CDR3 reads CSARDPGQGIKTGELFF. The chain couples TRBV20-1 to TRBJ2-2; TCRdb selects TRBD1, and the lack of DNA leaves this call unchecked. This CDR3 is 17 amino acids long. CDR1 and CDR2 from the germline V gene are DFQATT and SNEGSKA (reference sequence).

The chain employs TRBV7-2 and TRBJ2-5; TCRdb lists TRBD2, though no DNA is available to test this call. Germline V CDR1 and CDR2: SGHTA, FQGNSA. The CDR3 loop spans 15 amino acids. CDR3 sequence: CASSRGRDGRETQYF.

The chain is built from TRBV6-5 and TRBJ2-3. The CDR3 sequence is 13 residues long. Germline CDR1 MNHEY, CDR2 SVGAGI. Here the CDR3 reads CASSYTIGDTQYF.

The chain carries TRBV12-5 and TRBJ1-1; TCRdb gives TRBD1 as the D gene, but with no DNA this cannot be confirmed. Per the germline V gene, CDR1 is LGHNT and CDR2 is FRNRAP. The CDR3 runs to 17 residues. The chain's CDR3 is CASGLGGVDQGDTEAFF.

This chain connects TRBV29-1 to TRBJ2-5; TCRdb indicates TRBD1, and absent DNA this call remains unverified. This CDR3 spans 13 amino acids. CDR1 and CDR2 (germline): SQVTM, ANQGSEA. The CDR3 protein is CSVPGTGLETQYF.

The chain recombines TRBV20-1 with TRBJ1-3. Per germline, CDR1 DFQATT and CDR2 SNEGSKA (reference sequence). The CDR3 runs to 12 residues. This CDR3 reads CSASHSGNTIYF.

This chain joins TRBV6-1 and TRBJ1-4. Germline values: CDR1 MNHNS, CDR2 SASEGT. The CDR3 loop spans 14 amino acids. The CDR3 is CASSDSGQNEKLFF.

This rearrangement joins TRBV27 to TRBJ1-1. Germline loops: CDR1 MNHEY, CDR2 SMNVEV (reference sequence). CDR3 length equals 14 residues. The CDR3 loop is CASFHPNLNTEAFF.

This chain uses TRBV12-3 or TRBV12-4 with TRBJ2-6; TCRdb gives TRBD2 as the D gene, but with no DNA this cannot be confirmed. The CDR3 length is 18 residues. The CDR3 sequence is CASSLLAGGPSGANVLTF.

The CDR3 loop reads CASSLGLRGPPTDTQYF. The genes are TRBV7-9 and TRBJ2-3; TCRdb's assignment of TRBD1 cannot be checked, as there is no DNA. The length of the CDR3 is 17 residues. Germline CDR1 and CDR2: SEHNR and FQNEAQ (reference sequence).

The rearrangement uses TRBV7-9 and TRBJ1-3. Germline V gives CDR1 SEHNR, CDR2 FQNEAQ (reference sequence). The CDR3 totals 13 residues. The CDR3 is CASSLAVGNTIYF.

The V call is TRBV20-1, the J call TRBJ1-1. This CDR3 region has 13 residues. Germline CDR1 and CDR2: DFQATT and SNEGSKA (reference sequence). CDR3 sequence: CSARSPTGTEAFF.

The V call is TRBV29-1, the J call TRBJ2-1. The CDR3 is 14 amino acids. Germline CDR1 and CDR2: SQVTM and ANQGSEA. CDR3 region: CSTSLGSSYNEQFF.

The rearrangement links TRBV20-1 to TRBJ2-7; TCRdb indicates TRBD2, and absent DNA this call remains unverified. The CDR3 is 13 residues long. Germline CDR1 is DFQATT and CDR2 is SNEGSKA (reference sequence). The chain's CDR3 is CSARDTSGSGLYF.

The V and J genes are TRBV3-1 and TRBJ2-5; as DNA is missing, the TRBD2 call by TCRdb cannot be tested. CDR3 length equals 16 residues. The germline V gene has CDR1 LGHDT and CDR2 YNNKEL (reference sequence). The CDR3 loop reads CASSLKKRGRQETQYF.

The CDR3 reads CASSSGYTEAFF. The rearrangement joins TRBV7-9 to TRBJ1-1. The CDR3 extends over 12 amino acids. The germline CDR1 and CDR2 sequences are SEHNR and FQNEAQ (reference sequence). Full variable domain (outside the CDR3, taken from reference TRBV7-9 and TRBJ1-1): DTGVSQNPRHKITKRGQNVTFRCDPISEHNRLYWYRQTLGQGPEFLTYFQNEAQLEKSRLLSDRFSAERPKGSFSTLEIQRTEQGDSAMYLCASSSGYTEAFFGQGTRLTVV.

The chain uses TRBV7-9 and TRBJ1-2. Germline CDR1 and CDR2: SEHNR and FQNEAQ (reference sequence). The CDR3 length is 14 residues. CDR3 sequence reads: CASSQGPLSYGYTF.